This T cell receptor beta chain appears in the sequencing data of a study of blood T cells in healthy people across ages. Background on the study: T cells yielded about one barcoded beta molecule per two cells through template switching. Study-level findings and limits: Any conclusive comparison of naive versus antigen-experienced cells was prevented by using unsorted PBMCs.

The CDR3 is 15 residues long. V lost 6 bases and J lost 10; bases outside the gene matches: 11. CDR1 and CDR2 from the germline V gene are MDHEN and SYDVKM. Then a second PCR, running about 6 to 12 cycles, was carried out with a sample-barcoded 5' primer and a J-beta primer mix. The template-switch adaptor was a 5' adaptor with 12 random nucleotides. It tagged each cDNA molecule. TCRdb re-called the 5' RACE reads through MiXCR, storing one row per CDR3 protein. The sample holds some 1.5 million distinct CDR3 sequences; 28% are singletons and the top ten take 7.7%. About this clonotype itself: Its antigen is unknown.

This sequence joins TRBV28 and TRBJ2-3; TRBD1 aligns across 12 bases. Sequences were obtained from blood. The clonotype comes from a woman aged 25 to 39 in good health. The CDR3 DNA follows: TGTGCCAGCAGAGAGGGACAGGGGGCCCTCCGAGCGCAGTATTTT. Translated: CASREGQGALRAQYF. Full variable domain (outside the CDR3, taken from reference TRBV28 and TRBJ2-3): DVKVTQSSRYLVKRTGEKVFLECVQDMDHENMFWYRQDPGLGLRLIYFSYDVKMKEKGDIPEGYSVSREKKERFSLILESASTNQTSMYLCASREGQGALRAQYFGPGTRLTVL.